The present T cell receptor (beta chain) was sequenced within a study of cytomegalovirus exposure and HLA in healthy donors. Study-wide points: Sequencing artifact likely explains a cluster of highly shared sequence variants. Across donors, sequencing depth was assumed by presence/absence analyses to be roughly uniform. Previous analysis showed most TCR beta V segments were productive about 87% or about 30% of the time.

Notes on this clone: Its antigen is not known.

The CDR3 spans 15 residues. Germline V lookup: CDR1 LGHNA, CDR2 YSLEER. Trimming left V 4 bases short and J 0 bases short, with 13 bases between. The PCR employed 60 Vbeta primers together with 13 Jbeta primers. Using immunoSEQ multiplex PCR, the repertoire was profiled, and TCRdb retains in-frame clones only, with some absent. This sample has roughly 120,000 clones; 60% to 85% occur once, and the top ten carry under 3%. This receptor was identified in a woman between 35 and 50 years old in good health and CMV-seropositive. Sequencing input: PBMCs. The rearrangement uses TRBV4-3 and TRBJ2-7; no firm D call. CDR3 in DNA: TGCGCCAGCAGCCCCAGCGCAGCCTACTCCTACGAGCAGTACTTC. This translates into CASSPSAAYSYEQYF.